Given below is one T cell receptor beta chain in context. Its antigen specificity is not known. The data derive from a study of cytomegalovirus exposure and HLA in healthy donors (dated by TCRdb to 2016 to 2017). Describing the broader study: In an earlier analysis of fewer than 750 of the donors, about 260 Gb of sequence data and 117 million unique TCR beta sequences from about 180 million T cells were reported. The study combined high-throughput TCR immunosequencing, statistical association of individual TCRs with disease status, and machine learning to predict cytomegalovirus infection status. Among around 400 genotyped donors of the cohort, an average of around 240,000 unique TCR beta nucleotide sequences were sequenced per donor, roughly 20% of them non-productive. About 300 gigabases of sequencing data and approximately 85 million unique TCR sequences were included in an early release covering under 650 HLA-typed donors. The study profiled the T cell repertoires of hundreds of subjects by immunosequencing and related them to cytomegalovirus serostatus. Every repertoire in the discovery cohort had been generated on one and the same sequencing platform. Rather than drawing on any new phenotypic data, the later analysis identified candidate immune exposures from TCR beta sequences and the way those sequences occurred across donors. The genetic ancestry cluster associated with self-reported Caucasian donors included about four fifths of the roughly 400 genotyped donors. In addition to the first cohort of 666 subjects, a separate validation cohort of approximately 130 different subjects was used. The number of donors typed differed by locus, with roughly 620-630 for A, B, C, DRB1 and DQB1, roughly 520 for DQA1, 600 to 610 for DPA1, and about 450 for DPB1. Donor age, sex, ethnicity and CMV serostatus were compiled alongside the repertoire data. An earlier analysis of approximately 580 of the donors used high-throughput TCR beta sequencing to judge whether each TCR beta V gene segment behaved as functional or pseudogenic. HLA typing included class I and class II loci at four-digit resolution. The study aimed to test whether cataloging public T cell receptors could reveal signatures of past pathogen exposure. Genome-wide SNP genotypes for about 65% of the 666 donors were used in a later genetic analysis, which treated that subset as a discovery cohort. Because of strong linkage in the cohort, four to six DR-DQ haplotypes were treated as single units for association and clustering. In a later analysis, previously published TCR beta repertoires from several hundred donors were re-analyzed and high-resolution HLA genotyping was added so that TCR occurrence patterns could be studied.

The library was generated by the immunoSEQ multiplex PCR assay. For the multiplex PCR, a mixture combining 60 forward primers for TCR Vbeta segments and 13 reverse primers for TCR Jbeta segments was used. Amplification of the CDR3 region of rearranged TCR beta genes was performed with a multiplex PCR assay on genomic DNA. On the Illumina HiSeq System, the amplified TCR beta libraries were sequenced as 87-base-pair reads. Concerning the study's data processing: A later analysis counted about 82 million unique TCR beta chains across the 666 repertoires, and roughly 11 million of these chains were shared by at least two donors. Raw reads were error-corrected and collapsed into unique sequences by a nearest-neighbor algorithm in which closely related sequences were merged to remove PCR and sequencing errors. CDR3 sequences were aligned to IMGT reference sequences to assign V, D and J gene segments. For a sequence to be retained, a match of at least six nucleotides was required to both a V gene segment and a J gene segment. A rearrangement counted as productive if the CDR3 had no stop codons and remained in frame with V and J, and every other rearrangement counted as non-productive. Following IMGT convention, CDR3 was defined as the stretch from the second conserved V-encoded cysteine to the conserved J-encoded phenylalanine. The earlier analysis of some 540 of the donors excluded any sequence lacking an unambiguous match to a single V gene segment. In an earlier analysis of 500 to 750 of the donors, V segments were called functional above 56.7% productive rearrangements and were called segregating when the between-donor standard deviation exceeded 5%. A statistical classification framework was built to diagnose cytomegalovirus status from the catalog of TCR beta chain sequences. A later analysis assigned V and J genes by comparing TCR nucleotide sequences with IMGT/GENE-DB human TR gene sequences. The TCRdist pipeline was used in a later analysis to assign CDR3 sequences and most-parsimonious VDJ recombination scenarios. In a later analysis, each TCR beta chain was defined by its CDR3 amino acid sequence together with its V-gene family, and reads without a unique V-gene family were excluded. To address suspected cross-contamination and a sequencing artifact, a later analysis removed roughly 640 highly shared, low-generation-probability nucleotide sequences. In a later analysis, a clonal expansion index was calculated for each public chain from normalized within-repertoire ranks of inferred template counts. In a later analysis, generation probabilities were computed using a VDJ recombination model fitted to out-of-frame rearrangements, and the results were checked against IGoR. In a later analysis, TCR-TCR, TCR-HLA and TCR-CMV co-occurrence was scored with hypergeometric tests, and a repertoire-size bias correction was applied to TCR pairs. False discovery rates were estimated in a later analysis by permuting HLA or CMV assignments 20 times. In a later analysis, co-occurring TCRs were grouped using DBSCAN, with TCRdist sequence similarity added in when clustering inside HLA-allele-positive subsets. Co-occurrence clustering excluded repertoires with fewer than 30,000 or more than 120,000 public chains, plus five with anomalous nucleotide sharing. TCRdb mirrors the immuneACCESS table, restricted to in-frame sequences. Some clones are absent from its copies; in checked studies, under half trace to an unresolved V gene, and the reason for the others is unknown. That table supplies the V and J calls and clone size; D and trimming were determined from the DNA. The table held for this sample gives 200,000 to 250,000 clones. The ten largest account for roughly 0.98% of the sample.

The cohort consisted of 666 healthy bone marrow donors. All cohort members were sampled while nominally healthy, although unrecorded immune exposures were likely present. The donor tested CMV seropositive, placing the donor among the roughly 300 seropositive members of the cohort. A peripheral blood sample was collected from each donor, and TCR beta sequencing was performed on peripheral blood mononuclear cells. Genomic DNA extraction from the blood cell samples was performed with the Qiagen DNeasy Blood Extraction Kit. The germline V and J ends show losses of 4 bases and 4 bases respectively, and no gene match explains 5 bases of the junction. CDR1 and CDR2, per the germline V gene, are ENHRY and SYGVKD. The CDR3 numbers 15 residues from cysteine through phenylalanine. Only the CDR3 portion is preserved as DNA: 45 bases, with reading frame beginning at the first base. General conclusions and limits of the study: A cluster of highly shared sequence variants was judged likely to be a technical artifact of the sequencing pipeline. Because counts were too low, roughly 16 rarely observed V segments, including chromosome 9 orphons, were left out of the earlier analysis of a few hundred of the donors. Correlated functional status among segregating V segments might be attributable to linkage disequilibrium, but an unknown experimental factor could not be ruled out. A later genetic analysis reported fewer N-insertions in productive TCRs among donors in an Asian-associated ancestry cluster than the roughly 670-donor mean. In a later analysis, most CMV-associated TCR beta chains were found to appear HLA-restricted, with HLA associations seemingly driven largely by CMV exposure. Sequencing depth was assumed to be roughly uniform across donors in the presence/absence analyses, though that assumption may not hold. The classifier was reported to diagnose cytomegalovirus status with high specificity and sensitivity in both the original cohort and the validation cohort. In a later analysis, several top co-occurrence clusters were reported to appear linked to parvovirus B19, influenza, CMV and Epstein-Barr virus. The only immune exposure information available for the cohort was CMV serostatus. Three of the identified cytomegalovirus-associated TCR beta chains were confirmed in vitro to be specific for cytomegalovirus antigens. Specific HLA alleles were associated with 18,000 or so TCR beta sequences at a false discovery rate of 0.05 in a later analysis. V-gene and J-gene trimming of TCR beta chains was associated with a missense DCLRE1C variant in a later genetic analysis, and the association was replicated in an independent cohort. Assigning TCR associations to individual alleles was difficult when HLA alleles, especially DR and DQ, strongly co-occurred. A further reported finding was that TCR beta sequences accurately predicted the HLA-A and HLA-B alleles for most subjects in the first cohort. Because HLA typing was unavailable for some donors at each locus, only the typed subset was used in association tests. A later analysis found that HLA-associated TCR beta chains were more clonally expanded and had lower generation probabilities than equally common non-associated chains. Some IMGT-functional V segments, including TRBV6-2 and TRBV6-3, could not be told apart with the 87-base-pair reads, so those segments were excluded. In this cohort, only TCR beta chains were sequenced, and detectable features were limited by the absence of alpha or paired-chain data. An earlier analysis of some 590 of the donors showed that most TCR beta V segments appeared in productive rearrangements either about 90% or about 30% of the time, which broadly matched IMGT annotations. The authors suggested that the approach could potentially be extended to other disease states and immunological phenotypes. Across donors, most TCR sequences were observed very rarely, whereas some public TCRs were present in many individuals. In a later analysis, the rate of TCR association differed among HLA loci, with DRB1 alleles having the most associated TCRs and HLA-C alleles having the fewest. The study gave a list of 150 to 200 TCR beta chains associated with cytomegalovirus.

This clonotype was sampled from a woman aged 30 to 39 in good health and CMV-seropositive. The rearranged chain carries TRBV10-3 and TRBJ1-1, with TRBD1 identical over 11 junction bases. The specimen was PBMCs. The DNA sequence is as follows: TGTGCCATCAGTGGGACAGGGGGCCGGAGCACTGAAGCTTTCTTT. Translated, it gives CAISGTGGRSTEAFF.